Sequencing of this T cell receptor beta chain was carried out in a study of blood T cells in healthy people across ages. On the study more broadly: The capture of about one barcoded beta molecule per two T cells was achieved by template switching. Notes on the study in general: Considered underestimates were the diversity estimates obtained from one million T cells.

This clonotype was observed a few times. Its antigen is unknown. Combining a sample-barcoded 5' primer with a J-beta primer mix, a second PCR ran for 7 to 11 cycles. One entry per CDR3 protein results from TCRdb running MiXCR on the 5' RACE reads. The data contain 750,000 or so distinct CDR3 sequences, more than 20% of them singletons. No fewer than 5 micrograms of total RNA were isolated from every sample. V was trimmed by 3 bases and J by 6 bases, leaving 8 bases between them. The germline V gene has CDR1 LGHNT and CDR2 FRNRAP. There are 12 residues in the CDR3. This sample also appeared in a second study, on T cells of mothers and their children.

This receptor was taken from a boy younger than 18 in good health. Sample: blood. The chain uses TRBV12-5 and TRBJ1-1; maybe TRBD1 (5 bases). This chain's CDR3 is CASGFDRAEAFF. Written as DNA, the CDR3 is TGTGCTAGTGGTTTCGACAGAGCTGAAGCTTTCTTT. The whole variable domain, filled in from reference TRBV12-5 and TRBJ1-1, reads DARVTQTPRHKVTEMGQEVTMRCQPILGHNTVFWYRQTMMQGLELLAYFRNRAPLDDSGMPKDRFSAEMPDATLATLKIQPSEPRDSAVYFCASGFDRAEAFFGQGTRLTVV.